Following are 8 T cell receptor beta chains from one sample sequenced in a study of T cells in Graves' hyperthyroidism and ophthalmopathy. From RNA transcripts, TCR beta CDR3 regions were amplified. HTBI primers drove first-round RT-PCR of the TCR CDR3. Via MiXCR, TCRdb re-called the multiplex PCR reads, giving one row per CDR3 protein. Of over 300,000 distinct CDR3 sequences listed, 14% were seen once; the top ten hold approximately 10%. The sequenced sample was blood. The receptors originated from a woman aged 55 to 70 with Graves' hyperthyroidism.

The rearrangement joins TRBV11-1 to TRBJ2-5; a possible D gene is TRBD1 (5 bases). V dropped 5 bases and J dropped 2 bases, with 18 bases sitting between them. Germline loops: CDR1 SGHAT, CDR2 FQDESV (reference sequence). The CDR3 spans 16 residues. In nucleotides, the CDR3 is TGTGCCAGCAGCCCTGGGGCCAGGGCCGAACAAGAGACCCAGTACTTC. As protein: CASSPGARAEQETQYF. Supplemented by reference TRBV11-1 and TRBJ2-5, the full variable domain reads EAEVAQSPRYKITEKSQAVAFWCDPISGHATLYWYRQILGQGPELLVQFQDESVVDDSQLPKDRFSAERLKGVDSTLKIQPAELGDSAMYLCASSPGARAEQETQYFGPGTRLLVL.

This clonotype was counted many times. The chain combines TRBV6-5 with TRBJ1-4; tentative D call: TRBD1 (5 bases). Trimming left V 0 bases short and J 8 bases short, with 10 bases between. The CDR3 is 14 residues long. The V gene's germline CDR1 is MNHEY and CDR2 SVGAGI. The CDR3 nucleotides read TGTGCCAGCAGTTACTCGGCCCGGGACGAAAAACTGTTTTTT. Protein sequence: CASSYSARDEKLFF.

There are many counts of this clonotype. This rearrangement joins TRBV28 to TRBJ2-7; TRBD1 agrees at 9 bases. The germline gives CDR1 MDHEN, CDR2 SYDVKM. This CDR3 spans 15 amino acids. V shed 6 bases, J shed 6 bases, and the junction held 12 bases outside the gene matches. Written as DNA, the CDR3 is TGTGCCAGCAGCCGAGGGACAGGGACTATTTCCGAGCAGTACTTC. It yields the protein CASSRGTGTISEQYF.

The table lists this clonotype with many counts. The V gene is TRBV2, the J gene TRBJ1-4; 8 bases line up with TRBD1. Germline values: CDR1 SNHLY, CDR2 FYNNEI. This CDR3 is 19 amino acids long. J lost 4 bases, V lost 4 bases, and 17 bases had no gene match. CDR3 loop: CASSVSGQAYRHRNEKLFF. The CDR3 nucleotides are TGTGCCAGCAGTGTCTCGGGACAGGCCTACCGTCACCGTAATGAAAAACTGTTTTTT.

The chain joins TRBV20-1 to TRBJ2-1, with TRBD2 matching 8 bases. Germline V gene lookup returns CDR1 DFQATT and CDR2 SNEGSKA (reference sequence). V was pared by 1 base and J by 0 bases, with 2 bases of the junction left unmatched. This CDR3 comprises 15 residues. In DNA form, the CDR3 reads TGCAGTGCTAGAGCGGGAGGGGGCTCCTACAATGAGCAGTTCTTC. It specifies CSARAGGGSYNEQFF.

In its sample, this clonotype was seen many times. The rearrangement joins TRBV5-1 to TRBJ1-1, with D maybe TRBD1 (5 bases). The V end lost 3 bases, the J end lost 5 bases, and 14 bases lay between the germline ends. From germline, CDR1 is SGHRS and CDR2 YFSETQ. The CDR3 consists of 14 residues. This CDR3 is CASSSNPGTTEAFF. The CDR3, as DNA: TGCGCCAGCAGCTCAAATCCCGGGACGACTGAAGCTTTCTTT.

The chain uses TRBV7-3 and TRBJ2-3, with 8 positions matching TRBD2. Germline-derived CDR1 and CDR2 are SGHTA and FQGTGA. Trimming at V came to 4 bases and at J to 5 bases, leaving 17 bases not matched to a gene. This CDR3 spans 18 amino acids. The CDR3 here is CASSSPRGTSPIGDTQYF. CDR3 bases: TGTGCCAGCAGCTCGCCACGGGGGACTAGTCCGATCGGAGATACGCAGTATTTT.

This clonotype was observed many times. CDR3 region: CSARNSGGNTGELFF. In DNA form, the CDR3 reads TGCAGTGCTCGAAATAGCGGGGGGAACACCGGGGAGCTGTTTTTT. The chain uses TRBV20-1 and TRBJ2-2, with TRBD2 matching 9 bases. Trimming at V came to 5 bases and at J to 1 base, leaving 5 bases not matched to a gene. CDR3 length: 15 residues. CDR1 DFQATT and CDR2 SNEGSKA come from the germline V gene (reference sequence).